The 25 T cell receptor beta chains listed next were all sequenced from one sample in a study of shared clonotypes between healthy human individuals. Method: immunoSEQ multiplex PCR; TCRdb's copy keeps in-frame clones and lacks some. Seen here are millions of clones, over 85% observed once, and the top ten hold more than 0.1%. Material: naive CD4+ T cells sorted from blood. Subset: CD45RA+ positively selected. The source of these receptors is a man younger than 35 in good health.

This rearrangement joins TRBV7-2 to TRBJ2-1, with a tentative D call TRBD1 (5 bases). CDR3 length: 12 amino acids. V was clipped by 2 bases and J by 16 bases, with 15 bases between them. Germline CDR1 SGHTA, CDR2 FQGNSA. CDR3 residues: CASSLMGPSSFF. The CDR3 DNA reads as TGTGCCAGCAGCTTAATGGGGCCCTCGAGTTTCTTC.

This clone showed up just once. The gene calls are TRBV10-3 and TRBJ1-3; D possibly corresponds to TRBD1 (5 bases). Germline values: CDR1 ENHRY, CDR2 SYGVKD. CDR3 length: 18 amino acids. V was shortened by 6 bases and J by 1 base, with 22 bases between the two germline ends. Here the CDR3 reads CAIRKTAGDSISGNTIYF. In DNA form, the CDR3 reads TGTGCCATCAGGAAAACTGCCGGGGACTCTATTTCTGGAAACACCATATATTTT.

The chain joins TRBV4-3 to TRBJ2-6; possible D gene TRBD2, 5 bases. V lost 1 base to trimming and J lost 2 bases, with 12 bases between them. The germline V gene has CDR1 LGHNA and CDR2 YSLEER. This CDR3 spans 17 amino acids. CDR3 residues: CASSQALGSPGANVLTF. The CDR3 bases are TGCGCCAGCAGCCAAGCCCTAGGGAGTCCTGGGGCCAACGTCCTGACTTTC.

This clone showed up just a few times. J is TRBJ1-2 and V is TRBV19; 7 bases align to TRBD1. Germline values: CDR1 LNHDA, CDR2 SQIVND (reference sequence). The V and J ends lost 6 bases and 3 bases, in that order; junction bases with no gene match: 4. The CDR3 has 13 amino acids. The CDR3 region is CASRKGGDYGYTF. In DNA form, the CDR3 reads TGTGCCAGTAGGAAAGGGGGCGACTATGGCTACACCTTC.

The CDR3 coding sequence is TGTGCCAGCAGCACAGAAATCTACGAGCAGTACTTC. Residues: CASSTEIYEQYF. This sequence joins TRBV6-6 and TRBJ2-7, with D hard to call. V was clipped by 6 bases and J by 3 bases, with 9 bases between them. The germline V gene encodes CDR1 MNHNY and CDR2 SVGAGI (reference sequence). This CDR3 region has 12 residues.

This chain connects TRBV27 to TRBJ2-7; D is ambiguous. V was shortened by 5 bases and J by 4 bases, with 9 bases between the two germline ends. The length of the CDR3 is 12 residues. Germline values: CDR1 MNHEY, CDR2 SMNVEV (reference sequence). The CDR3 loop is CASSTGPYEQYF. CDR3 coding DNA: TGTGCCAGCAGTACGGGCCCATACGAGCAGTACTTC.

This clone was observed once. The V call is TRBV7-2, the J call TRBJ2-1, with TRBD2 matching 8 bases. The CDR3 is 15 residues long. V trimming: 5 bases; J trimming: 5 bases; junction bases outside the gene matches: 8. Per the germline V gene, CDR1 is SGHTA and CDR2 is FQGNSA. Written as DNA, the CDR3 is TGTGCCAGCAGCACCCGGACTAGCCCCAACAATGAGCAGTTCTTC. Translated: CASSTRTSPNNEQFF.

The chain recombines TRBV4-2 with TRBJ1-1; the match to TRBD1 covers 11 bases. This CDR3 has 15 amino acids. The ends lost 2 bases at V and 10 bases at J; junction bases unmatched: 9. Germline loops: CDR1 LGHNA, CDR2 YNFKEQ. CDR3 protein: CASSQNSGTGGAAFF. Here the CDR3 DNA reads TGTGCCAGCAGCCAAAATTCCGGGACAGGGGGTGCAGCTTTCTTT.

The chain carries TRBV7-8 and TRBJ1-5; D gene unclear. Germline V gene data show CDR1 as SGHVS and CDR2 as FQNEAQ. This CDR3 comprises 16 residues. Trimming removed 0 bases from V and 8 bases from J, with 17 bases in between. The CDR3 loop is CASSLASREFIKPQHF. The CDR3 bases are TGTGCCAGCAGCTTAGCTTCCCGGGAGTTTATCAAGCCCCAGCATTTT. Complete variable domain (other parts from reference TRBV7-8 and TRBJ1-5): GAGVSQSPRYKVAKRGQDVALRCDPISGHVSLFWYQQALGQGPEFLTYFQNEAQLDKSGLPSDRFFAERPEGSVSTLKIQRTQQEDSAVYLCASSLASREFIKPQHFGDGTRLSIL.

The rearrangement joins TRBV5-6 to TRBJ1-6, with 11 bases lining up with TRBD1. Germline V CDR1 and CDR2: SGHDT, YYEEEE. This CDR3 has 16 amino acids. J gave up 5 bases and V 5 bases, and 6 bases lay outside the gene matches. CDR3 amino acids: CASRQGQGAHNSPLHF. In nucleotides, the CDR3 is TGTGCCAGCAGACAAGGACAGGGGGCCCATAATTCACCCCTCCACTTT.

The chain recombines TRBV5-1 with TRBJ2-2; D ambiguous. Germline V gene lookup returns CDR1 SGHRS and CDR2 YFSETQ. Trimming cost V 3 bases and J 6 bases, with 12 bases left between them. CDR3 length: 14 residues. As DNA, the CDR3 is TGCGCCAGCAGCTCGAAGGGATCATCCGGGGAGCTGTTTTTT. Residues: CASSSKGSSGELFF.

The V call is TRBV2, the J call TRBJ1-5; D gene ambiguous. The V and J ends lost 6 bases and 0 bases respectively, with 12 bases between them. The germline CDR1 and CDR2 sequences are SNHLY and FYNNEI. The CDR3 is made up of 15 amino acids. This CDR3 is CASRRVPNSNQPQHF. CDR3 sequence (DNA): TGTGCCAGCAGGAGGGTGCCGAATAGCAATCAGCCCCAGCATTTT.

V usage is TRBV12-5 and J usage is TRBJ1-1; maybe TRBD1 (6 bases). Germline loops: CDR1 LGHNT, CDR2 FRNRAP. The CDR3 consists of 12 residues. V was cut by 6 bases and J by 11 bases, with 16 bases left in between. CDR3 loop: CASGPDRPDAFF. CDR3 nucleotide sequence: TGTGCTAGTGGACCGGACAGACCGGACGCTTTCTTT.

This chain links TRBV7-2 with TRBJ2-1, with TRBD2 matching over 10 bases. V dropped 0 bases and J dropped 6; count of bases not matched to a gene: 8. CDR3 length: 17 residues. CDR1 and CDR2 from the germline V gene are SGHTA and FQGNSA. The CDR3 sequence: CASSLAPPSGGRNEQFF. As DNA, the CDR3 is TGTGCCAGCAGCTTAGCTCCTCCTAGCGGGGGCCGCAATGAGCAGTTCTTC. The whole variable domain, remainder taken from reference TRBV7-2 and TRBJ2-1, is GAGVSQSPSNKVTEKGKDVELRCDPISGHTALYWYRQSLGQGLEFLIYFQGNSAPDKSGLPSDRFSAERTGGSVSTLTIQRTQQEDSAVYLCASSLAPPSGGRNEQFFGPGTRLTVL.

The chain employs TRBV6-5 and TRBJ2-5; D is uncertain. Germline CDR1 is MNHEY and CDR2 is SVGAGI. The CDR3 is made up of 12 amino acids. With 4 bases removed from V and 3 bases from J, the gap between germline ends came to 6 bases. The DNA of the CDR3 is TGTGCCAGCAGTTTAGCCAAAGAGACCCAGTACTTC. Translating gives CASSLAKETQYF.

V usage is TRBV28 and J usage is TRBJ2-1; perhaps TRBD2 as D (6 bases). The CDR3 covers 16 residues. V was trimmed by 5 bases and J by 0 bases, leaving 14 bases between them. CDR1 and CDR2 (germline): MDHEN, SYDVKM. CDR3 DNA sequence: TGTGCCAGCAGTGCCCCGGGACTGAGCTCCTACAATGAGCAGTTCTTC. Translating gives CASSAPGLSSYNEQFF.

This clone was found once. The chain carries TRBV6-5 and TRBJ2-7; a weak D match, TRBD2 (6 bases). Trimming left V 4 bases short and J 3 bases short, with 16 bases between. The CDR3 has 15 amino acids. The germline gives CDR1 MNHEY, CDR2 SVGAGI. In DNA form, the CDR3 reads TGTGCCAGCAGTTCTCATAGGGCCGGGAGCTACGAGCAGTACTTC. This sequence encodes CASSSHRAGSYEQYF.

This clone was picked up one time. The rearrangement joins TRBV28 to TRBJ2-2; D perhaps matches TRBD1 (6 bases). CDR3 length equals 15 residues. CDR1 and CDR2 (germline): MDHEN, SYDVKM. The V end lost 2 bases, the J end lost 2 bases, and 9 bases lay between the germline ends. As DNA, the CDR3 is TGTGCCAGCAGTTTAGGGGGCAGAAACACCGGGGAGCTGTTTTTT. It specifies CASSLGGRNTGELFF.

The chain employs TRBV6-5 and TRBJ2-7; 8 bases are shared with TRBD1. V lost 1 base and J lost 3; bases outside the gene matches: 2. The germline V gene has CDR1 MNHEY and CDR2 SVGAGI. The CDR3 extends over 14 amino acids. As DNA, the CDR3 is TGTGCCAGCAGTTACTTAGGGACAGGCTACGAGCAGTACTTC. Amino acid sequence: CASSYLGTGYEQYF.

The gene calls are TRBV19 and TRBJ1-5; D is ambiguous. Per germline, CDR1 LNHDA and CDR2 SQIVND (reference sequence). Trimming pared 1 base from V and 10 bases from J, leaving 14 bases between. This CDR3 comprises 14 residues. The CDR3 nucleotides are TGTGCCAGTAGTATAGTGACGGAGGTAGGACCCCAGCATTTT. It codes for CASSIVTEVGPQHF.

The rearrangement uses TRBV25-1 and TRBJ2-7, with TRBD2 matching 12 bases. The length of the CDR3 is 16 residues. Unmatched junction bases numbered 4, after V lost 4 bases and J lost 0 bases. The germline gives CDR1 MGHDK, CDR2 SYGVNS. The CDR3, as DNA: TGTGCCAGCAGTGTCGGGACTAGCGGGCGCTCCTACGAGCAGTACTTC. Its protein is CASSVGTSGRSYEQYF.

The rearrangement uses TRBV30 and TRBJ1-2, with a tentative D call TRBD1 (5 bases). The length of the CDR3 is 13 residues. Trimming removed 0 bases from V and 4 bases from J, with 9 bases in between. The germline V gene encodes CDR1 GTSNPN and CDR2 SVGIG (reference sequence). The chain's CDR3 is CAWSVAQGYGYTF. DNA of the CDR3: TGTGCCTGGAGTGTAGCTCAGGGCTATGGCTACACCTTC.

J is TRBJ2-1 and V is TRBV2, with 11 bases lining up with TRBD2. CDR1 is SNHLY, CDR2 FYNNEI, per germline. There are 16 residues in the CDR3. V lost 7 bases, J lost 0 bases, and 5 bases stayed unmatched. The CDR3 DNA reads as TGTGCCAGCATCGAAACTAGCGGGAGCTCCTACAATGAGCAGTTCTTC. Protein product: CASIETSGSSYNEQFF.

The chain has TRBV7-4 and TRBJ2-7; D uncertain. Germline V gene sequence: CDR1 SGHVT, CDR2 SQSDAQ. V lost 0 bases to trimming and J lost 0 bases, with 9 bases between them. There are 15 residues in the CDR3. The CDR3 DNA reads TGTGCCAGCAGCTTAGCCAGACCTTACTCCTACGAGCAGTACTTC. Its protein is CASSLARPYSYEQYF.

On this clone itself: Other DNA sequences within the sample encode an identical CDR3. This rearrangement joins TRBV18 to TRBJ2-5; no clear D gene. The V and J ends lost 3 bases and 1 base respectively, with 9 bases between them. Germline values: CDR1 KGHSH, CDR2 LQKENI. This CDR3 spans 14 amino acids. DNA for the CDR3: TGTGCCAGCTCACCCTTATCAGGCCAAGAGACCCAGTACTTC. This translates into CASSPLSGQETQYF.